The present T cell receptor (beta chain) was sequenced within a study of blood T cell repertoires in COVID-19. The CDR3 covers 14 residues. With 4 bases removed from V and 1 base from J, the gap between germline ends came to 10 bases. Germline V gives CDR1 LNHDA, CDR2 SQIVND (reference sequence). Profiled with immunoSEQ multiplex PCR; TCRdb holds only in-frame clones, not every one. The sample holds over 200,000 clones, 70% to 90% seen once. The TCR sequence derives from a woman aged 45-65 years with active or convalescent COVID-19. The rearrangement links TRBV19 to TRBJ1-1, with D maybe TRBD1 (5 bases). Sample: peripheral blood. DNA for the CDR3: TGTGCCAGTAGTAAGAGGCAGGGGAACACTGAAGCTTTCTTT. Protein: CASSKRQGNTEAFF.